This T cell receptor (beta chain) is from a study of beta chain features in type 1 diabetes. This clone appeared a few times. Antigen unknown. Study conclusions and caveats: Patients and controls would be equally affected if PCR favored shorter templates. Small HLA sub-analyses could not settle whether HLA shapes TCRB rearrangement.

Every sorted population was more than 95% pure. Reverse transcription of all isolated RNA meant that expressed TCRB transcripts were sequenced. Sequencing was performed with immunoSEQ multiplex PCR; in TCRdb, only in-frame clones are kept and a portion is missing. The sample comprises over 700,000 clones, 17% of which are singletons, and 0.023% rests with the top ten. The germline V gene has CDR1 MNHNS and CDR2 SASEGT. V was pared by 4 bases and J by 0 bases, with 8 bases between. This CDR3 comprises 14 residues. The chain recombines TRBV6-1 with TRBJ2-3, with D unresolved. The TCR originated in a young woman in good health. Sequencing used naive CD4+ T cells from blood. The CDR3, as DNA: TGTGCCAGCAGTGCAGTAACTAGCACAGATACGCAGTATTTT. Translated, it gives CASSAVTSTDTQYF.